This T cell receptor (beta chain) was sequenced in a study of cytomegalovirus exposure and HLA in healthy donors. Primers for the PCR totalled 60 Vbeta and 13 Jbeta. Original processing methods: There were around 77 million unique TCR beta chains by a later count, and approximately 10 million of them were shared. Produced via immunoSEQ multiplex PCR; TCRdb's table is partial and in-frame only. The V and J calls and the clone size are those of that table, but D and trimming were determined from the DNA. The repertoire includes about 98,000 clones, roughly 70% of them detected once, and under 2.5% sits in the top ten. The CDR3 extends over 15 amino acids. V trimming: 2 bases; J trimming: 8 bases; junction bases outside the gene matches: 6. Germline V CDR1 and CDR2: MGHDK, SYGVNS. This clone was picked up one time. The antigen is not known. Study-wide results and caveats: Per a prior analysis, the majority of TCR beta V segments were productive roughly 87% or roughly 30% of the time. Differences between HLA loci emerged in a later analysis of TCR association rates, with DRB1 most and HLA-C fewest. HLA allele associations emerged for 15,000 to 20,000 TCR beta sequences in a later analysis, at 0.05 false discovery rate.

The TCR was taken from a man aged 50-59 years in good health and CMV-seronegative. Sample: PBMCs. This chain links TRBV25-1 with TRBJ1-6, with TRBD1 matching over 7 bases. The CDR3 sequence is CASSEADRVYSPLHF. CDR3 nucleotide sequence: TGTGCCAGCAGTGAAGCAGACAGGGTGTATTCACCCCTCCACTTT.